The 4 T cell receptor beta chains listed next were all sequenced from one sample in a study of T cell responses to AZD1222 COVID-19 vaccine. This table comes from immunoSEQ multiplex PCR, and its TCRdb copy is limited to in-frame clones, with some not included. The sample consists of 150,000 to 200,000 clones, about 87% of them appearing once. Here the sequenced sample was peripheral blood, taken 28 days after the second dose of the MenACWY control vaccine. The receptor set was obtained from an adult who received the MenACWY meningococcal vaccine as a control.

This clone came up a few times. The genes are TRBV3-1 (or the pseudogene TRBV3-2) and TRBJ2-7, with D maybe TRBD2 (6 bases). Trimming stripped 4 bases from V and 0 bases from J, with 13 bases between. The V gene's germline CDR1 is LGHDT and CDR2 YNNKEL (reference sequence). The CDR3 length is 15 residues. The CDR3 region is CASSRGSGVSYEQYF. The CDR3 DNA reads as TGTGCCAGCAGCCGGGGTAGCGGAGTCTCCTACGAGCAGTACTTC.

This chain joins TRBV2 and TRBJ2-3; D might be TRBD2 (5 bases). The CDR3 is made up of 15 amino acids. Germline CDR1 and CDR2: SNHLY and FYNNEI. Trimming took 6 bases from V and 0 from J, leaving 13 bases between them. The DNA of the CDR3 is TGTGCCAGCAGGGACGAGGGATCCAGCACAGATACGCAGTATTTT. Protein product: CASRDEGSSTDTQYF.

V gene TRBV7-3 combines with J gene TRBJ2-1, with 8 bases identical to TRBD2. The CDR3 contains 15 residues. Germline lookup yields CDR1 SGHTA and CDR2 FQGTGA. Trimming at V came to 4 bases and at J to 8 bases, leaving 10 bases not matched to a gene. CDR3 DNA sequence: TGTGCCAGCAGCTCGAATACGGGACTAGGTTATGAGCAGTTCTTC. This codes for CASSSNTGLGYEQFF.

CDR3 region: CASSETRYEQYF. The DNA for the CDR3 is TGTGCCAGCAGTGAAACCCGTTACGAGCAGTACTTC. The chain has TRBV6-1 and TRBJ2-7; no clear D gene. Per germline, CDR1 MNHNS and CDR2 SASEGT. There are 12 residues in the CDR3. V gave up 2 bases and J gave up 4 bases, with 6 bases separating them.